A single sample is the source of the 30 T cell receptor beta chains below, sequenced in a study of technical replicates of blood from four donors. Clones were sequenced by immunoSEQ multiplex PCR, and TCRdb holds only the in-frame ones, with some missing. The sample carries tens of thousands of clones, approximately 90% recorded once. Sequences were obtained from PBMCs. All receptors come from a human donor in good health. Some clones in this sample may be carry-over from other donors' samples.

The chain is built from TRBV4-1 and TRBJ1-5, with D possibly matching TRBD1 (5 bases). V lost 2 bases and J lost 4, with 12 bases in between. Germline lookup yields CDR1 MGHRA and CDR2 YSYEKL. This CDR3 contains 15 residues. The CDR3 nucleotides read TGCGCCAGCAGCCAAAACCAGGGCGGTAATCAGCCCCAGCATTTT. This codes for CASSQNQGGNQPQHF.

The chain links TRBV27 to TRBJ1-6; TRBD1 aligns across 7 bases. CDR3 length equals 15 residues. CDR1 and CDR2 (germline): MNHEY, SMNVEV (reference sequence). V shed 6 bases and J 6 bases; nucleotides not matched to a gene: 8. CDR3 DNA sequence: TGTGCCAGCAGCATATCCGGGACAGCTAATTCACCCCTCCACTTT. Residues: CASSISGTANSPLHF.

The chain is built from TRBV19 and TRBJ2-3; 12 bases agree with TRBD2. Germline lookup yields CDR1 LNHDA and CDR2 SQIVND (reference sequence). The CDR3 runs 16 residues. V was clipped by 4 bases and J by 4 bases; unmatched bases: 6. The DNA for the CDR3 is TGTGCCAGTAGTAGGAGACTAGCGGGAGTGGCAGATACGCAGTATTTT. Its protein is CASSRRLAGVADTQYF.

The chain links TRBV7-8 to TRBJ1-3; 7 positions match TRBD1. V lost 0 bases and J lost 0; bases outside the gene matches: 2. This CDR3 has 16 residues. Looked up from germline, CDR1 is SGHVS and CDR2 is FQNEAQ. The CDR3 DNA follows: TGTGCCAGCAGCTTAGCCCGACAGGGCTCTGGAAACACCATATATTTT. Amino acids: CASSLARQGSGNTIYF.

The gene calls are TRBV7-2 and TRBJ1-6; D is possibly TRBD1 (5 bases). This CDR3 region has 15 residues. Germline V gives CDR1 SGHTA, CDR2 FQGNSA. V was clipped by 3 bases and J by 6 bases, with 12 bases between them. The CDR3 here is CASSFRTDTNSPLHF. The DNA of the CDR3 is TGTGCCAGCAGCTTCCGGACGGACACTAATTCACCCCTCCACTTT.

The table lists this clone with a few counts. This chain links TRBV6-5 with TRBJ1-4; 8 bases map to TRBD1. The CDR3 has 14 amino acids. Germline-derived CDR1 and CDR2 are MNHEY and SVGAGI. The trim removed 2 bases at V and 8 bases at J, leaving 4 bases unmatched. The CDR3 region has the DNA TGTGCCAGCAGTTACCGACAGGGGCCCGAAAAACTGTTTTTT. This sequence encodes CASSYRQGPEKLFF.

J is TRBJ1-1 and V is TRBV19, with 9 bases fitting TRBD1. V shed 5 bases and J 1 base; nucleotides not matched to a gene: 5. This CDR3 comprises 15 residues. Per the germline V gene, CDR1 is LNHDA and CDR2 is SQIVND (reference sequence). The DNA for the CDR3 is TGTGCCAGTAGTTTGGGACAGGGTAGGAACACTGAAGCTTTCTTT. This codes for CASSLGQGRNTEAFF.

This chain connects TRBV18 to TRBJ2-2; a possible D gene is TRBD1 (5 bases). Germline V gene data show CDR1 as KGHSH and CDR2 as LQKENI. The germline V and J ends were trimmed by 4 bases and 2 bases, with 11 bases remaining between them. There are 15 residues in the CDR3. CDR3 sequence (DNA): TGTGCCAGCTCACTGACAGAATCTAACACCGGGGAGCTGTTTTTT. Encoded protein: CASSLTESNTGELFF.

This chain joins TRBV6-5 and TRBJ2-1; 10 positions agree with TRBD1. The CDR3 is 15 residues long. Germline assignment: CDR1 MNHEY and CDR2 SVGAGI. J gave up 5 bases and V 7 bases, and 8 bases lay outside the gene matches. CDR3 nucleotides: TGTGCCAGCACCGCCCCGGGACAGGGGAACAATGAGCAGTTCTTC. Translating gives CASTAPGQGNNEQFF.

V usage is TRBV6-6 and J usage is TRBJ1-5, with 7 bases matching TRBD1. The ends lost 8 bases at V and 2 bases at J; junction bases unmatched: 9. Germline V gives CDR1 MNHNY, CDR2 SVGAGI (reference sequence). This CDR3 is 15 amino acids long. The CDR3: CASRQGPGGNQPQHF. Here the CDR3 DNA reads TGTGCCAGCCGACAGGGTCCCGGAGGCAATCAGCCCCAGCATTTT.

This chain uses TRBV7-2 with TRBJ1-2, with D possibly TRBD1 on 6 matching bases. Germline values: CDR1 SGHTA, CDR2 FQGNSA. The CDR3 runs 14 residues. The V and J ends lost 4 bases and 3 bases respectively, with 12 bases between them. CDR3 amino acids: CASSSRQDHYGYTF. CDR3 DNA sequence: TGTGCCAGCAGCTCCAGACAGGACCACTATGGCTACACCTTC.

This chain uses TRBV14 with TRBJ2-7, with D possibly matching TRBD1 (5 bases). The V end was cut by 1 base, the J end by 2 bases, with 9 bases between. Looked up from germline, CDR1 is SGHDN and CDR2 is FVKESK. The CDR3 is made up of 14 amino acids. CDR3 protein: CASSQVDSPYEQYF. DNA of the CDR3: TGTGCCAGCAGCCAAGTAGACAGCCCCTACGAGCAGTACTTC.

This clone occurred once. This sequence joins TRBV12-5 and TRBJ2-7; 7 bases match TRBD1. Trimming took 1 base from V and 1 from J; bases not matched to a gene: 10. The CDR3 totals 17 residues. Germline CDR1 is LGHNT and CDR2 is FRNRAP. The CDR3 sequence: CASGLALPGQISYEQYF. The CDR3 nucleotides are TGTGCTAGTGGTTTGGCCCTACCGGGACAGATTTCCTACGAGCAGTACTTC.

V and J are TRBV6-4 and TRBJ2-7; a possible D gene is TRBD1 (6 bases). Trimming removed 3 bases from V and 3 bases from J, with 15 bases in between. The germline gives CDR1 MRHNA, CDR2 SNTAGT. The CDR3 consists of 15 residues. The CDR3 sequence is CASSEGPGTNYEQYF. CDR3 bases: TGTGCCAGCAGTGAGGGGCCGGGGACAAACTACGAGCAGTACTTC.

The genes are TRBV5-1 and TRBJ2-3, with a possible D match to TRBD1 (6 bases). This CDR3 comprises 15 residues. V gave up 2 bases and J gave up 0 bases, with 10 bases separating them. CDR1 and CDR2 (germline): SGHRS, YFSETQ. CDR3 in amino acids: CASSLGQTSTDTQYF. The DNA of the CDR3 is TGCGCCAGCAGCTTAGGACAGACAAGCACAGATACGCAGTATTTT.

This chain links TRBV4-1 with TRBJ2-7; D is perhaps TRBD2 (6 bases). CDR1 is MGHRA and CDR2 is YSYEKL in the germline V gene. This CDR3 contains 15 residues. Between the trimmed V and J ends, which lost 4 bases and 4 bases, there was a span of 17 bases. The DNA of the CDR3 is TGCGCCAGCAGCCCAGTAGGAGGGAGTCTGTACGAGCAGTACTTC. This translates into CASSPVGGSLYEQYF.

This sequence joins TRBV30 and TRBJ1-5; 7 nucleotides line up with TRBD1. Looked up from germline, CDR1 is GTSNPN and CDR2 is SVGIG (reference sequence). With V trimmed by 0 bases and J by 2 bases, 1 base remained unmatched. CDR3 length equals 14 residues. The chain's CDR3 is CAWSVGTGNQPQHF. Here the CDR3 DNA reads TGTGCCTGGAGTGTTGGGACAGGCAATCAGCCCCAGCATTTT.

The V gene is TRBV7-2, the J gene TRBJ1-2; TRBD1 matches 8 bases. With V trimmed by 4 bases and J by 8 bases, 9 bases remained unmatched. This CDR3 is built from 14 residues. The V gene's germline CDR1 is SGHTA and CDR2 FQGNSA. The DNA for the CDR3 is TGTGCCAGCAGCTCTTACACAGGGGGGGGAGGCTACACCTTC. Translation: CASSSYTGGGGYTF.

The chain is built from TRBV12-5 and TRBJ1-1, with 7 bases matching TRBD1. Trimming took 6 bases from V and 4 from J; bases not matched to a gene: 14. The CDR3 consists of 16 residues. The germline V gene has CDR1 LGHNT and CDR2 FRNRAP. The CDR3 region is CASGQGGQTRGTEAFF. Written as DNA, the CDR3 is TGTGCTAGTGGCCAGGGGGGACAGACACGAGGCACTGAAGCTTTCTTT.

The chain is built from TRBV12-5 and TRBJ1-6; TRBD1 is a possible D gene (5 bases). Germline values: CDR1 LGHNT, CDR2 FRNRAP. The V and J ends lost 3 bases and 6 bases respectively, with 9 bases between them. The CDR3 is 14 amino acids. The CDR3: CASGFSGGNSPLHF. CDR3 nucleotide sequence: TGTGCTAGTGGTTTTAGCGGGGGTAATTCACCCCTCCACTTT. Supplemented by reference TRBV12-5 and TRBJ1-6, the full variable domain reads DARVTQTPRHKVTEMGQEVTMRCQPILGHNTVFWYRQTMMQGLELLAYFRNRAPLDDSGMPKDRFSAEMPDATLATLKIQPSEPRDSAVYFCASGFSGGNSPLHFGNGTRLTVT.

The chain links TRBV27 to TRBJ2-7; TRBD2 matches at 9 bases. From germline, CDR1 is MNHEY and CDR2 SMNVEV (reference sequence). The CDR3 spans 15 residues. V shed 4 bases, J shed 0 bases, and the junction held 4 bases outside the gene matches. The CDR3 sequence is CASSSLAGASYEQYF. CDR3 nucleotide sequence: TGTGCCAGCAGTTCCTTAGCGGGAGCCTCCTACGAGCAGTACTTC.

The gene calls are TRBV19 and TRBJ1-1; D perhaps matches TRBD1 (6 bases). CDR1 and CDR2 from the germline V gene are LNHDA and SQIVND (reference sequence). The CDR3 is 14 residues long. V lost 5 bases, J lost 1 base, and 11 bases lay in between. The CDR3 coding sequence is TGTGCCAGTAGTTCACAGGGCGGGAACACTGAAGCTTTCTTT. This sequence encodes CASSSQGGNTEAFF. The full variable domain, rest sourced from reference TRBV19 and TRBJ1-1, is DGGITQSPKYLFRKEGQNVTLSCEQNLNHDAMYWYRQDPGQGLRLIYYSQIVNDFQKGDIAEGYSVSREKKESFPLTVTSAQKNPTAFYLCASSSQGGNTEAFFGQGTRLTVV.

This chain joins TRBV4-2 and TRBJ2-4, with D perhaps matching TRBD2 (5 bases). This CDR3 has 13 amino acids. V lost 0 bases and J 6 bases, leaving 6 bases between the germline ends. Germline values: CDR1 LGHNA, CDR2 YNFKEQ. For the CDR3, the DNA is TGTGCCAGCAGCCAAGATCGGGGAAACATTCAGTACTTC. It is translated as CASSQDRGNIQYF.

The chain carries TRBV6-5 and TRBJ2-7; weak D call: TRBD1 (5 bases). Germline assignment: CDR1 MNHEY and CDR2 SVGAGI. Trimming removed 2 bases at V and 5 bases at J, with 10 bases between. This CDR3 spans 13 amino acids. The CDR3 region is CASSYPPGNEQYF. For the CDR3, the DNA is TGTGCCAGCAGTTACCCCCCAGGGAACGAGCAGTACTTC.

DNA for the CDR3: TGTGCCAGTAGTCTGGGACAGGGGCATAATGAAAAACTGTTTTTT. This gives the protein CASSLGQGHNEKLFF. The rearrangement links TRBV19 to TRBJ1-4; 10 nucleotides align to TRBD1. The junction had 4 bases not matched to a gene; V was cut back by 5 bases and J by 4 bases. The length of the CDR3 is 15 residues. Germline values: CDR1 LNHDA, CDR2 SQIVND (reference sequence).

The J gene is TRBJ2-3, the V gene TRBV10-3; TRBD2 is a possible D gene (6 bases). V lost 6 bases and J lost 2, with 12 bases in between. CDR1 is ENHRY, CDR2 SYGVKD, per germline. The CDR3 covers 14 residues. For the CDR3, the DNA is TGTGCCATCAGCCTAGCGAGATCCACAGATACGCAGTATTTT. Translation gives CAISLARSTDTQYF.

This rearrangement joins TRBV29-1 to TRBJ2-3, with 9 bases lining up with TRBD1. V lost 4 bases to trimming and J lost 5 bases; unmatched junction nucleotides: 7. The CDR3 is 14 residues long. Germline CDR1 is SQVTM and CDR2 is ANQGSEA. The CDR3 loop reads CSVGGGQGGDTQYF. CDR3 in DNA: TGCAGCGTTGGGGGGGGACAGGGAGGAGATACGCAGTATTTT.

CDR3 sequence: CASSYYTGNTEAFF. For the CDR3, the DNA is TGTGCCAGCAGTTACTACACAGGGAACACTGAAGCTTTCTTT. This chain connects TRBV6-5 to TRBJ1-1, with a weak D call TRBD1 (5 bases). V lost 1 base to trimming and J lost 1 base, with 7 bases between them. Per germline, CDR1 MNHEY and CDR2 SVGAGI. The CDR3 contains 14 residues.

This clone was detected once. The rearrangement links TRBV10-2 to TRBJ1-3; 9 bases match TRBD1. V lost 6 bases, J lost 4 bases, and 19 bases stayed unmatched. This CDR3 contains 19 residues. Germline lookup yields CDR1 WSHSY and CDR2 SAAADI. CDR3 DNA sequence: TGCGCCAGCAGCGACCTTGGGGTTCCGACAGGGGGAATCGGAAACACCATATATTTT. Protein: CASSDLGVPTGGIGNTIYF.

This chain links TRBV5-1 with TRBJ2-1, with 9 nucleotides matching TRBD2. Trimming took 0 bases from V and 9 from J; bases not matched to a gene: 10. There are 16 residues in the CDR3. Germline CDR1 reads SGHRS; CDR2 reads YFSETQ. As DNA, the CDR3 is TGCGCCAGCAGCTTGGATGTCGCGGGAGGGCCCGGTGAGCAGTTCTTC. Protein product: CASSLDVAGGPGEQFF.